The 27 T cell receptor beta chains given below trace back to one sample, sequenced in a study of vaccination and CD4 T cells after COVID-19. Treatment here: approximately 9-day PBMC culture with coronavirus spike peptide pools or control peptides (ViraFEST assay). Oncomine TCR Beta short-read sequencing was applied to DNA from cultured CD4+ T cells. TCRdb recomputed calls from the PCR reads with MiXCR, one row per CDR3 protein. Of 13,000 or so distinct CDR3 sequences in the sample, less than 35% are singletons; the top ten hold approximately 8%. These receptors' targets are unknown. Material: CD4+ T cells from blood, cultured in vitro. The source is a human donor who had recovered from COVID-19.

The chain's CDR3 is CASSLDQGYNSPLHF. The CDR3 DNA sequence: TGCGCCAGCAGCTTGGATCAGGGGTATAATTCACCCCTCCACTTT. This sequence joins TRBV5-1 and TRBJ1-6; D may be TRBD1 (6 bases). The CDR3 has 15 amino acids. From germline, CDR1 is SGHRS and CDR2 YFSETQ. The germline V and J ends were trimmed by 0 bases and 4 bases, with 8 bases remaining between them.

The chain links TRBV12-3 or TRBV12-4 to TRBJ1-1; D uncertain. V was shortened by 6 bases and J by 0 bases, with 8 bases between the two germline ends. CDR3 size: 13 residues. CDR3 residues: CASSSLLNTEAFF. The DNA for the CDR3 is TGTGCCAGCAGCTCCTTGTTGAACACTGAAGCTTTCTTT.

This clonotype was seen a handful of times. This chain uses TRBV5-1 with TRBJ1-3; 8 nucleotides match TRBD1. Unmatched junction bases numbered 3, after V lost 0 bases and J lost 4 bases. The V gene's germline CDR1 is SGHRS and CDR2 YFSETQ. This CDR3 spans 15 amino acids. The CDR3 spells CASSLGRQGGNTIYF. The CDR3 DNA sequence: TGCGCCAGCAGCTTGGGGAGACAGGGGGGAAACACCATATATTTT.

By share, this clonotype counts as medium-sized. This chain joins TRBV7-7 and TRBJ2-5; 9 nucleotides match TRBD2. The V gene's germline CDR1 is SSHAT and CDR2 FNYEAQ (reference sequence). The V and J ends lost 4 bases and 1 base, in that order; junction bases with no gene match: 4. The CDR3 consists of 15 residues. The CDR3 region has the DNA TGTGCCAGCAGCTCAATTAGCGGGGGCCAAGAGACCCAGTACTTC. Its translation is CASSSISGGQETQYF.

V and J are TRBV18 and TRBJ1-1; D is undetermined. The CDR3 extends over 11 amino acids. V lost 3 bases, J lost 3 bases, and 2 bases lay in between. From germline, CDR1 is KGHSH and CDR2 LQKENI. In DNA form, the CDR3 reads TGTGCCAGCTCACCGGACACTGAAGCTTTCTTT. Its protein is CASSPDTEAFF.

The CDR3 spells CASSLLERGLSGYTF. CDR3 bases: TGTGCCAGCAGTTTGTTAGAAAGGGGGCTTAGTGGCTACACCTTC. The chain recombines TRBV12-3 or TRBV12-4 with TRBJ1-2; TRBD1 aligns across 7 bases. V lost 3 bases and J lost 7; bases outside the gene matches: 11. This CDR3 has 15 amino acids.

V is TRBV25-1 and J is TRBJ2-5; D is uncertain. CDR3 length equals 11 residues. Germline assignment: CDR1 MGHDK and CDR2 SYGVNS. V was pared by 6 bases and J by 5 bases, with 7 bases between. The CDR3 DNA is TGTGCCAGCAGGTACCGGGAGACCCAGTACTTC. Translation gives CASRYRETQYF.

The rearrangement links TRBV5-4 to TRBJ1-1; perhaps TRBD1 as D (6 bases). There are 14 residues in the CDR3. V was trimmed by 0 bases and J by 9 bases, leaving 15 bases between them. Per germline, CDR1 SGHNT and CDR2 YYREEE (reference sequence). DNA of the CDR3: TGTGCCAGCAGCTTGGACAGGGATATGAATAAAGCTTTCTTT. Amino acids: CASSLDRDMNKAFF.

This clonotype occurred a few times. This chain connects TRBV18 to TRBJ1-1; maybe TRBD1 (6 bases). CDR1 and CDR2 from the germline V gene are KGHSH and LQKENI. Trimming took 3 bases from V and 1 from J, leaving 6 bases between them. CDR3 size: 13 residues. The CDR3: CASSPGQNTEAFF. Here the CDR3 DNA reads TGTGCCAGCTCACCGGGACAGAACACTGAAGCTTTCTTT.

CDR3 in amino acids: CASSPAAMVNQPQHF. Written as DNA, the CDR3 is TGTGCCAGCAGCCCGGCGGCCATGGTCAATCAGCCCCAGCATTTT. The V gene is TRBV12-3 or TRBV12-4, the J gene TRBJ1-5; no reliable D call. CDR3 size: 15 residues. Between the trimmed V and J ends, which lost 6 bases and 3 bases, there was a span of 15 bases.

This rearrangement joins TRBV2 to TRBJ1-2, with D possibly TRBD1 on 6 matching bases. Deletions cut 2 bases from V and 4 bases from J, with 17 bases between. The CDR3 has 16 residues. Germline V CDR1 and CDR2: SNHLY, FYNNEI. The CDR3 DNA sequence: TGTGCCAGCAGTGAACAGGGGAGCCGAGCTCCCTATGGCTACACCTTC. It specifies CASSEQGSRAPYGYTF. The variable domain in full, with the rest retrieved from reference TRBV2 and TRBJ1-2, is EPEVTQTPSHQVTQMGQEVILRCVPISNHLYFYWYRQILGQKVEFLVSFYNNEISEKSEIFDDQFSVERPDGSNFTLKIRSTKLEDSAMYFCASSEQGSRAPYGYTFGSGTRLTVV.

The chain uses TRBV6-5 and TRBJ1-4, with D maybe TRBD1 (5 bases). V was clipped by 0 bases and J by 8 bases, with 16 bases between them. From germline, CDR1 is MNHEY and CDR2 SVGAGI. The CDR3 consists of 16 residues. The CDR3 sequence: CASSYSRQGGGEKLFF. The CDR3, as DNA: TGTGCCAGCAGTTACTCACGGCAGGGCGGGGGAGAAAAACTGTTTTTT.

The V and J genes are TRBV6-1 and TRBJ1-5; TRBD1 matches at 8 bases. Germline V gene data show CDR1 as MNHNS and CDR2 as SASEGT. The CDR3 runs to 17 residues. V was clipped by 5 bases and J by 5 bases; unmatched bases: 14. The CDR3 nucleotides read TGTGCCAGCAGTCCCCATTGGACAGGGCTTTTGGATCAGCCCCAGCATTTT. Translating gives CASSPHWTGLLDQPQHF.

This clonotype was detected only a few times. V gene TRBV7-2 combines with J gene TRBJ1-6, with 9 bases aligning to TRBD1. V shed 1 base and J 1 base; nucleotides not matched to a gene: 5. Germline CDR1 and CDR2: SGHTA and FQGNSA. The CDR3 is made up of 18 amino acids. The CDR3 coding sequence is TGTGCCAGCAGCTTAGTGGGACAGGGAACGTCCTATAATTCACCCCTCCACTTT. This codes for CASSLVGQGTSYNSPLHF.

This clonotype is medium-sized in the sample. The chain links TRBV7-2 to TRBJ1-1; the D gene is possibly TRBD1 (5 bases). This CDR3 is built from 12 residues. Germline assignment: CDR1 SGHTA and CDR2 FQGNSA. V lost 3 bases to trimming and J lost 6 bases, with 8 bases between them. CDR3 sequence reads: CASSFRAPEAFF. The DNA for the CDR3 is TGTGCCAGCAGCTTCAGGGCACCTGAAGCTTTCTTT.

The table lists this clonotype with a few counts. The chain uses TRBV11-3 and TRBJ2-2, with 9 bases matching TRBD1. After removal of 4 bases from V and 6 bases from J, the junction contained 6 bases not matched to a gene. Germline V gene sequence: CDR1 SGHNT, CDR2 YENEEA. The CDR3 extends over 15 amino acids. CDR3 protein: CASSYRQGVSGELFF. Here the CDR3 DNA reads TGTGCCAGCAGCTATCGACAGGGGGTATCCGGGGAGCTGTTTTTT.

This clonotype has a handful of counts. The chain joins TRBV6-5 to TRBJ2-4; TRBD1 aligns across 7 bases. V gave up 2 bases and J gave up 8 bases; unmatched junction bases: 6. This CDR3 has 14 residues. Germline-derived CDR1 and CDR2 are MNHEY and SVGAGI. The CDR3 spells CASSYDRVADIQYF. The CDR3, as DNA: TGTGCCAGCAGTTACGACAGGGTGGCGGACATTCAGTACTTC.

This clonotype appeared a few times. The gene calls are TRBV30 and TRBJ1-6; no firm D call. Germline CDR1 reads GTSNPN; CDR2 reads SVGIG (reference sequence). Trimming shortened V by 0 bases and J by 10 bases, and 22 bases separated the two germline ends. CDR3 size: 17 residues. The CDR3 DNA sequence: TGTGCCTGGAGTGTTTTGCCCTCATTTCGGGGAGGGTCACCCCTCCACTTT. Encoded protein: CAWSVLPSFRGGSPLHF.

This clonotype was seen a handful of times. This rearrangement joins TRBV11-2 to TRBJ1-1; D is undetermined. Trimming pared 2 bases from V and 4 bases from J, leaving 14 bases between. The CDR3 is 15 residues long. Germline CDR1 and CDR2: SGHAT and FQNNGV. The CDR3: CASSLHSEWVTEAFF. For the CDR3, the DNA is TGTGCCAGCAGCTTACACTCGGAGTGGGTCACTGAAGCTTTCTTT.

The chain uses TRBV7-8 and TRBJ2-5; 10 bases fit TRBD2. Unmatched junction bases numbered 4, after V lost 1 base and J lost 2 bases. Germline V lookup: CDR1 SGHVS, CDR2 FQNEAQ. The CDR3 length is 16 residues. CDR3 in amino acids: CASSLGVSGGQETQYF. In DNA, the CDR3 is TGTGCCAGCAGCTTAGGGGTTAGCGGGGGGCAAGAGACCCAGTACTTC.

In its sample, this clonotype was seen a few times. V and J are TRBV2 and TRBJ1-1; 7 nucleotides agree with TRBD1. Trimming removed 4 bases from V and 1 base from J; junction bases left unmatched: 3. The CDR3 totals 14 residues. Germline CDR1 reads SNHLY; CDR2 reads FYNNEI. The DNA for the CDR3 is TGTGCCAGCAGTGGGGACAGACCGAACACTGAAGCTTTCTTT. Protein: CASSGDRPNTEAFF.

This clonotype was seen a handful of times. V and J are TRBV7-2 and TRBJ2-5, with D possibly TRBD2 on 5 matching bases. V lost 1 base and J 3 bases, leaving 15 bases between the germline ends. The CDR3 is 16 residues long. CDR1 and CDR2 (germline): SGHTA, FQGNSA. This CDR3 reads CASSLVGTGRKETQYF. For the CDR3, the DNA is TGTGCCAGCAGCTTAGTTGGTACGGGGAGAAAAGAGACCCAGTACTTC.

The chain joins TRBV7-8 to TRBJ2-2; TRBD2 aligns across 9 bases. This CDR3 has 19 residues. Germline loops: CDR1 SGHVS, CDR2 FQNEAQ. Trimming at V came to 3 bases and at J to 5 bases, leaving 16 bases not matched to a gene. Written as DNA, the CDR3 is TGTGCCAGCAGCTTCGGCTATCGAGCGGGGGGCTCCTATACCGGGGAGCTGTTTTTT. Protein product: CASSFGYRAGGSYTGELFF.

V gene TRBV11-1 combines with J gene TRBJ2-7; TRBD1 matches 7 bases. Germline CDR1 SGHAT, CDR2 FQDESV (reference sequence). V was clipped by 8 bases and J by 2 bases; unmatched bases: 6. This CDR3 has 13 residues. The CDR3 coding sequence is TGTGCCAGCGGACCGGGACAGCCCTACGAGCAGTACTTC. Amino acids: CASGPGQPYEQYF.

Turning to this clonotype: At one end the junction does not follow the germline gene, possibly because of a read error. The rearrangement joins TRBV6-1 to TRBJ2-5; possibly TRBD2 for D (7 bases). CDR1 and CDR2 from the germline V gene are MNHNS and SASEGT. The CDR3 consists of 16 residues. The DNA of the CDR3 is TGCGCCAGCAGTGACCCAGTGGGGGGGCTAAGAGAGACCCAGTACTTC. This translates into CASSDPVGGLRETQYF.

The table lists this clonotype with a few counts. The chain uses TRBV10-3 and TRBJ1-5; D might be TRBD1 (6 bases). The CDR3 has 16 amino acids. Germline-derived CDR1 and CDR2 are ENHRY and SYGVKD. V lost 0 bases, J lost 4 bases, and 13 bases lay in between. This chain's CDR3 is CAISESSPGTNQPQHF. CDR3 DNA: TGTGCCATCAGTGAGTCGAGTCCAGGGACAAATCAGCCCCAGCATTTT.

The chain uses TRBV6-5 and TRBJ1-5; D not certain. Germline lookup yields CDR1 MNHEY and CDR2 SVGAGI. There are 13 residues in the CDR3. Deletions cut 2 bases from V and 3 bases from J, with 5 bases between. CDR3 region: CASSYGVNQPQHF. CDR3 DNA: TGTGCCAGCAGTTACGGGGTCAATCAGCCCCAGCATTTT.